This T cell receptor beta chain was sequenced for a study of blood T cell repertoires in COVID-19 (dated by TCRdb to between 2020 and 2021). The study in broad terms: Samples covering the acute and convalescent phases of COVID-19 were provided by collaborators in the United States, Italy and Spain. The material from the prospective study consisted of cDNA or gDNA derived from T cells, B-cell-depleted T cells, or PBMCs. Subjects who had been exposed to COVID-19, were actively infected with it, or had recovered from it provided the deeply sampled blood TCRbeta repertoires that made up the dataset. A freely available public database, intended as a resource for researchers studying the immune response to SARS-CoV-2, is where the repertoires were released. Samples were obtained from the ongoing ImmuneRACE study (first 160 participants) and from about 1,300 subjects provided by 6 global collaborators. Sample metadata almost always included a de-identified subject ID, COVID-19 status, age in years and sex. Where HLA class I and class II types were available, the types were taken from metadata supplied by the sample provider, not from assay-based typing.

TCRbeta CDR3 regions were amplified from genomic DNA using the immunoSEQ Assay, a bias-controlled multiplex PCR. The original pipeline was this. The number of nucleated cells in each sample was estimated from the amplification of reference gene primers within the assay. Sequence reads were collapsed and filtered to measure the absolute abundance of every unique TCRbeta CDR3 rearrangement. For each sample, productive Simpson clonality was calculated by taking the square root of Simpson's diversity index across productive rearrangements. This immuneACCESS table, as held by TCRdb, lists in-frame sequences with V and J called but not all clones. Of the missing ones, under half trace to an unresolved V gene in checked studies; the others have no known cause. The DNA was the basis for D and trimming; V, J and clone size are from that table. This sample has tens of thousands of clones in its table, and around three quarters of those were observed once. The leading ten clones occupy 25% to 30% of the sample.

Paper-wide results and their limitations: How much clinical and demographic metadata was included differed by source and by participant, and the metadata was provided uncurated.

Of note for this clone: Its antigen is not yet known. Base-call qualities are not available, and no considerably larger clone is one nucleotide away.

The collaborating institutions used their own protocols to collect whole blood in K2EDTA tubes. For TCRbeta analysis, collaborators shipped samples in one of three forms: frozen whole blood, isolated PBMCs, or DNA extracted from either of those sample types. This sequence was found in a woman aged 80 or over with active or convalescent COVID-19. The sequenced sample consisted of peripheral blood.

The bases read TGTGCCAGCAGCCCATGGACAGGGGTTGACTATGGCTACACCTTC. The resulting protein is CASSPWTGVDYGYTF. The rearranged chain carries TRBV27 and TRBJ1-2; 9 nucleotides in the junction match TRBD1. The CDR3, from cysteine to phenylalanine, totals 15 residues. Only the CDR3 DNA is retained, 45 bases long and in frame from the first base. The germline V gene (reference sequence) provides CDR1 MNHEY and CDR2 SMNVEV. V trim: 6 bases; J trim: 3 bases; unmatched bases: 8.